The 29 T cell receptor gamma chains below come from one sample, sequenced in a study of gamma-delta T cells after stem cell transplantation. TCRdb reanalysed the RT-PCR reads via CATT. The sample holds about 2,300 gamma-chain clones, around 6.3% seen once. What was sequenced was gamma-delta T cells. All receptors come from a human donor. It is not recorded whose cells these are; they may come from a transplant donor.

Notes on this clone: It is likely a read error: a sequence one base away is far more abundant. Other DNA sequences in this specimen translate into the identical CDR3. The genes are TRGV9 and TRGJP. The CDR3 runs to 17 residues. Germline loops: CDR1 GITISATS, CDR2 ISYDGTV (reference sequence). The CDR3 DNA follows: TGTGCCTTGTGGGAGGGATTTCAAGAGTTGGGCAAAAAAATCAAGGTCTTT. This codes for CALWEGFQELGKKIKVF.

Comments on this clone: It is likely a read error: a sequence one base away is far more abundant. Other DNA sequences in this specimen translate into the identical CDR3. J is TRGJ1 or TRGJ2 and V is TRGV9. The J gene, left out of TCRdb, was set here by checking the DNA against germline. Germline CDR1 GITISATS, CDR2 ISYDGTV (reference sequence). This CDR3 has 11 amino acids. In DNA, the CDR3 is TGTGCATTGTGGGAGGAATATAAGAAACTCTTT. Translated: CALWEEYKKLF.

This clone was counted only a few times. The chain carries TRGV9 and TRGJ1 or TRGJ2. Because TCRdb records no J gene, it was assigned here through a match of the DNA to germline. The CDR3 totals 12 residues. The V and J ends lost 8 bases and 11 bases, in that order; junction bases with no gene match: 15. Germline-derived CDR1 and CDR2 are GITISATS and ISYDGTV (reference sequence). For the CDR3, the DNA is TGTGCCTTGTTGGATTTGCGAGAGGAGAAACTCTTT. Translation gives CALLDLREEKLF.

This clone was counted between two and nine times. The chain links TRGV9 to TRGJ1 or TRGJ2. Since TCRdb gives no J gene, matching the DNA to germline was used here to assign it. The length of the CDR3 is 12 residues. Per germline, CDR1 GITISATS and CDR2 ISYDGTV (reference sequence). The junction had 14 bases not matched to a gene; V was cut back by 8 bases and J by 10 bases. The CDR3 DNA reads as TGTGCCTTGTTGTATTATCATGAGAAGAAACTCTTT. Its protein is CALLYYHEKKLF.

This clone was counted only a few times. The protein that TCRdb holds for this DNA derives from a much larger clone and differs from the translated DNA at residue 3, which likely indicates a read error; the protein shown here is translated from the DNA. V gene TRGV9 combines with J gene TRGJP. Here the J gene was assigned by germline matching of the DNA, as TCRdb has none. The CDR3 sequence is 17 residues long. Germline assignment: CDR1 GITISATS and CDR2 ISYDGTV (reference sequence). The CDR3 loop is CAVWEVHRELGKKIKVF. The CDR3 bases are TGTGCCGTGTGGGAGGTGCACCGGGAGTTGGGCAAAAAAATCAAGGTATTT.

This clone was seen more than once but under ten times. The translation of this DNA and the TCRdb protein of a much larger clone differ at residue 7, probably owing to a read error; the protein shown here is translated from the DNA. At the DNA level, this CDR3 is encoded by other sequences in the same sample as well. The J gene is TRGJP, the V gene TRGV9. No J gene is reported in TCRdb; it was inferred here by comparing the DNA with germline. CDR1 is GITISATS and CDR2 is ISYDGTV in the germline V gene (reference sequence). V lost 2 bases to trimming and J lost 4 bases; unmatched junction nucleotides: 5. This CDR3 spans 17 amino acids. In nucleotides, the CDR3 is TGTGCCTTGTGGGAGGGATTACAAGAGTTGGGCAAAAAAATCAAGGTATTT. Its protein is CALWEGLQELGKKIKVF.

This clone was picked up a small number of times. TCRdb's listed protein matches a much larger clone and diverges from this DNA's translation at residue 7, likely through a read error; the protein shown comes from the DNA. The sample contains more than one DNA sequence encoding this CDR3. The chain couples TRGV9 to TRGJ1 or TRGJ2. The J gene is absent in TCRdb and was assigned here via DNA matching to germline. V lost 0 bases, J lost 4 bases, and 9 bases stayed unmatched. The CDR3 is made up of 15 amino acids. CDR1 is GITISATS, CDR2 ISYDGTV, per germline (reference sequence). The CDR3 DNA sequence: TGTGCCTTGTGGGAGGTGTGGGGTAGGTATTATAAGAAACTCTTT. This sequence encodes CALWEVWGRYYKKLF.

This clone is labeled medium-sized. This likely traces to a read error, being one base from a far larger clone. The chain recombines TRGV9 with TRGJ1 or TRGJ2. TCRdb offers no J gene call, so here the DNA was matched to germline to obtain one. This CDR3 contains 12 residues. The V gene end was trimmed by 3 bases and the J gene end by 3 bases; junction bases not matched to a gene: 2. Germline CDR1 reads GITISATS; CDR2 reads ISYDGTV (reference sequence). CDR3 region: CALWESYYKKLF. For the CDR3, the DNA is TGTGCCTTGTGGGAGTCTTATTATAAGAAACTCTTT.

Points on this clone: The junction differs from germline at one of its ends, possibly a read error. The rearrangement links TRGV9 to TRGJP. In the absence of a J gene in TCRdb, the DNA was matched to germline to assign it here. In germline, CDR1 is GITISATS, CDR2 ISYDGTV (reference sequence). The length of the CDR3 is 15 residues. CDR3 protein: CALWEVGWGNKNKVF. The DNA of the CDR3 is TGTGCCTTGTGGGAGGTGGGGTGGGGGAATAAAAACAAGGTATTT.

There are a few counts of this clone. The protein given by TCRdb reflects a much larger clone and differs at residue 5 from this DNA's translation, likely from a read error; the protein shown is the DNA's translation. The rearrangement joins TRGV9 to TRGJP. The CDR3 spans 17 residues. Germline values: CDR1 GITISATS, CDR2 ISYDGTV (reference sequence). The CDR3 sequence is CALWGVLEELGKKIKVF. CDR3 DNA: TGTGCCTTGTGGGGGGTGCTAGAAGAGTTGGGCAAAAAAATCAAGGTATTT.

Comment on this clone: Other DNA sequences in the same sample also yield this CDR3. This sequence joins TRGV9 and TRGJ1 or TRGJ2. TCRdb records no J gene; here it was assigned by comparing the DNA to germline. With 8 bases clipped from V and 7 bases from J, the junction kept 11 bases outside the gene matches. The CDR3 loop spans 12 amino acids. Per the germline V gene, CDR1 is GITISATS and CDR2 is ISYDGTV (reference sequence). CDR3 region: CALLDFRYKKLF. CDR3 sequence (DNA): TGTGCCTTGTTGGATTTTCGGTATAAGAAACTCTTT.

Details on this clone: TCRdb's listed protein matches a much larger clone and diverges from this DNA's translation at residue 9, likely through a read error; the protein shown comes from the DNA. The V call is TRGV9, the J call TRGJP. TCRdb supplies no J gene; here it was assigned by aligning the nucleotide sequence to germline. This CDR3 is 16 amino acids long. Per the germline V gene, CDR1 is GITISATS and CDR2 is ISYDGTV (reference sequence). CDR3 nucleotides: TGTGCCTTGTGGGAGGTGCGGGAGTGGGGCAAAAAAATCAAGGTATTT. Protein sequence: CALWEVREWGKKIKVF.

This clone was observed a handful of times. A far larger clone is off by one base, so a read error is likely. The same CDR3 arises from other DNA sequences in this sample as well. Here the CDR3 reads CALWEVGQELGKKIKVF. The CDR3 bases are TGTGCCTTGTGGGAGGTGGGGCAAGAGTTGGGCAAGAAAATCAAGGTATTT. This chain joins TRGV9 and TRGJP. Germline CDR1 GITISATS, CDR2 ISYDGTV (reference sequence). There are 17 residues in the CDR3.

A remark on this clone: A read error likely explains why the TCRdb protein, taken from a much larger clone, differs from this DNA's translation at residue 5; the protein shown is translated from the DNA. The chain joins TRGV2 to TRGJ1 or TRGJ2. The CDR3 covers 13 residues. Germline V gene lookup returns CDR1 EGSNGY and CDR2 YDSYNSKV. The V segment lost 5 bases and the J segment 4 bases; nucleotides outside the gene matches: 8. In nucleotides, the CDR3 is TGTGCCACCTGGGCCGGAATCTATTATAAGAAACTCTTT. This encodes CATWAGIYYKKLF.

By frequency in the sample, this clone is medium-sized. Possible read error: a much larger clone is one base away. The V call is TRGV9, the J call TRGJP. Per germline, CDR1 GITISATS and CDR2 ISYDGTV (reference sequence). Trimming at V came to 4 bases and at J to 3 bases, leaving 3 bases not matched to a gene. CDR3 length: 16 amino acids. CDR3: CALWDVQELGKKIKVF. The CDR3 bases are TGTGCCTTGTGGGACGTGCAAGAGTTGGGCAAAAAAATCAAGGTATTT.

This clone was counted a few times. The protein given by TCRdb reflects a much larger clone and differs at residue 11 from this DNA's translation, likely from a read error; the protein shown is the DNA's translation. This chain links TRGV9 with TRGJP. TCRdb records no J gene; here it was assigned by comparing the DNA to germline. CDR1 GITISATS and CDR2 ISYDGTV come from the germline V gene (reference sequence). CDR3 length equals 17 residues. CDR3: CALWEGFQELCKKIKVF. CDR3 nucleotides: TGTGCCTTGTGGGAGGGATTTCAAGAGTTGTGCAAAAAAATCAAGGTATTT.

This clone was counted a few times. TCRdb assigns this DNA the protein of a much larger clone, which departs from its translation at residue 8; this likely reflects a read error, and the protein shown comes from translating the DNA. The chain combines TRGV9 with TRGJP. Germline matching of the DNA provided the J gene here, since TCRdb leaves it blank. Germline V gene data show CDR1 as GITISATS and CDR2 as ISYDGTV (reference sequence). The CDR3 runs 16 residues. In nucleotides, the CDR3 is TGTGCCTTGTGGGAGGCGAAAGATTTGGGCAAAAAAATCAAGGTATTT. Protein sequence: CALWEAKDLGKKIKVF.

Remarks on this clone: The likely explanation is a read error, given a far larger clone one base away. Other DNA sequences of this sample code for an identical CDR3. CDR3 DNA: TGTGCCTTGTGGGAGGTGAGGTATAAGAAACTCTTT. As protein: CALWEVRYKKLF. The chain employs TRGV9 and TRGJ1 or TRGJ2. No J gene was available from TCRdb, and it was assigned here by a germline match of the DNA. Germline CDR1 GITISATS, CDR2 ISYDGTV (reference sequence). V dropped 0 bases and J dropped 7; count of bases not matched to a gene: 3. The CDR3 is 12 residues long.

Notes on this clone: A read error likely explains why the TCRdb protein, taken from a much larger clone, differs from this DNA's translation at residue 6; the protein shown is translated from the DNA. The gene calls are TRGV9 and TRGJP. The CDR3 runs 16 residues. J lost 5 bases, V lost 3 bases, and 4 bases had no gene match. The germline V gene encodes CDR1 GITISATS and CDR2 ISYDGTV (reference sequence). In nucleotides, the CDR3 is TGTGCCTTGTGGGAGTTGGAAGAGTTGGGCAAAAAAATCAAGGTATTT. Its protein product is CALWELEELGKKIKVF.

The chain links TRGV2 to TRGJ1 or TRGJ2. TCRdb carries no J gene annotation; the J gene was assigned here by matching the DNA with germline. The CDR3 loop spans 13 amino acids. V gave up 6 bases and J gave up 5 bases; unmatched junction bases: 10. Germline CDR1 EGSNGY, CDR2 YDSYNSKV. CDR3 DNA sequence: TGTGCCACCTGGACGGGCCTCGATTATAAGAAACTCTTT. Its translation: CATWTGLDYKKLF.

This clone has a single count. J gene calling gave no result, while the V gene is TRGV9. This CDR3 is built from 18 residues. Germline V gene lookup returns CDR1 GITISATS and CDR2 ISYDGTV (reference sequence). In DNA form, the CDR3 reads TGTGCCTTGTGGGAGGCCCCCTCACAAGAGTTGTGCAAAAAAATAAAACTCTTT. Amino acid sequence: CALWEAPSQELCKKIKLF.

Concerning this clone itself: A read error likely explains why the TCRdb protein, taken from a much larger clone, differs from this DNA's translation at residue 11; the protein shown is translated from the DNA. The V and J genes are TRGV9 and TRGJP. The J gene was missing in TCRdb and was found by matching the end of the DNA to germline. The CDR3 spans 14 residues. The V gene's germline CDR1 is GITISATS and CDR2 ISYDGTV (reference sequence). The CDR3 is CALWRELGKKNKVF. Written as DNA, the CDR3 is TGTGCCTTGTGGCGGGAGTTGGGCAAAAAAAACAAGGTATTT.

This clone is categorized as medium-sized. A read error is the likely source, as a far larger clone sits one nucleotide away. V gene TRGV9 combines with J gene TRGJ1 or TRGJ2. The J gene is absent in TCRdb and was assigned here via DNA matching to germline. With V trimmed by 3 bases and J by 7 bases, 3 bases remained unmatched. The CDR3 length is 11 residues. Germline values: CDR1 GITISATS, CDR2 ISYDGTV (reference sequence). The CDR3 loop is CALWEKYKKLF. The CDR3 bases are TGTGCCTTGTGGGAGAAATATAAGAAACTCTTT.

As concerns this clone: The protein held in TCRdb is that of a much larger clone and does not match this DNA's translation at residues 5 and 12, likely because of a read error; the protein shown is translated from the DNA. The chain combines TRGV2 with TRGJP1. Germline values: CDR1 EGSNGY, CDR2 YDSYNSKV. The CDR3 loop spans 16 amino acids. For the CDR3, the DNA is TGTGCCACCTGGGCCGGGCCGATTGGTACTGGTTTGTTCAAGATATTT. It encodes CATWAGPIGTGLFKIF.

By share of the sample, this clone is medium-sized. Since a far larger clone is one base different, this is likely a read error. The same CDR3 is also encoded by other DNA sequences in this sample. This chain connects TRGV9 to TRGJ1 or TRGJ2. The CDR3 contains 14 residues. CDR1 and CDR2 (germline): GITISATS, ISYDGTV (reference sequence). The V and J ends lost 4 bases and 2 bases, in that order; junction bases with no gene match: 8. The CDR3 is CALWDQKHYYKKLF. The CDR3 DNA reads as TGTGCCTTGTGGGATCAAAAGCATTATTATAAGAAACTCTTT.

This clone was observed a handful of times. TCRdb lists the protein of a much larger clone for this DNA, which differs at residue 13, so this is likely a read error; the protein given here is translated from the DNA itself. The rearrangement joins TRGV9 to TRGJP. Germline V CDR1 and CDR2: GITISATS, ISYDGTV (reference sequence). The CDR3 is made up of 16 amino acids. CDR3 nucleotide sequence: TGTGCCTTGTGGGAGGTGCAAGAGTTGGGCAAAAAAGTCAAGGTATTT. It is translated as CALWEVQELGKKVKVF.

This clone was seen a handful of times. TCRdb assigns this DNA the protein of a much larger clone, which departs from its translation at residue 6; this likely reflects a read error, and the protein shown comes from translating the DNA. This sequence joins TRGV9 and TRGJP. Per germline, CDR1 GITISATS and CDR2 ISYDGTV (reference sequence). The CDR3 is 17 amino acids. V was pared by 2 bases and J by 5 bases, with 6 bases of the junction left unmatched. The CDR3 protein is CALWEGLKELGKKIKVF. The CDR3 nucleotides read TGTGCCTTGTGGGAGGGACTCAAAGAGTTGGGCAAAAAAATCAAGGTATTT.

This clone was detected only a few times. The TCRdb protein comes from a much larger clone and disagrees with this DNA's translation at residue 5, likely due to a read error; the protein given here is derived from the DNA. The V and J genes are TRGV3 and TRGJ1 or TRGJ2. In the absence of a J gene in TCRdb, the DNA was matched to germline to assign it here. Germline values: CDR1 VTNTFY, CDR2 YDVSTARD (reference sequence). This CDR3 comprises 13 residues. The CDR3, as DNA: TGTGCCACCTGGGGCAGGTATTATTATAAGAAACTCTTT. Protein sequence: CATWGRYYYKKLF.

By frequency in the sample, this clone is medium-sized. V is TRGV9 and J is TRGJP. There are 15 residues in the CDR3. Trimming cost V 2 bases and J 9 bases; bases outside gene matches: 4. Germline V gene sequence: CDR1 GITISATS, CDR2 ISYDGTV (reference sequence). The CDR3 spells CALWEDLLGKKIKVF. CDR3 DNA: TGTGCCTTGTGGGAGGATCTGTTGGGCAAAAAAATCAAGGTATTT.